One and the same sample provided the 6 T cell receptor beta chains below, sequenced in a study of T cells in Graves' hyperthyroidism and ophthalmopathy. From RNA transcripts, TCR beta CDR3 regions were amplified. HTBI primers were employed in a first-round RT-PCR of the TCR CDR3. TCRdb ran MiXCR on the multiplex PCR reads and lists one entry per CDR3 protein. Of hundreds of thousands of distinct CDR3 sequences in the sample, approximately 14% are singletons; the top ten hold roughly 15%. Sequenced material: blood. The receptor source for this set is a woman aged 18-35 years with Graves' hyperthyroidism.

Of note for this clonotype: At one boundary the junction diverges from the germline segment, which might be a read error. The genes are TRBV19 and TRBJ1-3; perhaps TRBD1 as D (6 bases). The CDR3 sequence is 14 residues long. The V gene's germline CDR1 is LNHDA and CDR2 SQIVND (reference sequence). CDR3 residues: CATGGHVSGNTIYF. CDR3 nucleotide sequence: TGCGCCACCGGGGGACACGTCTCTGGAAACACCATATATTTT.

This clonotype was counted at least ten times. The chain has TRBV27 and TRBJ2-1, with no clear D. Germline V gene lookup returns CDR1 MNHEY and CDR2 SMNVEV (reference sequence). The CDR3 is 16 residues long. Trimming took off 5 bases at V and 4 bases at J, with 18 bases between the two ends. DNA for the CDR3: TGTGCCAGCAGTCCGTCACTAAGGGAACTGTACAATGAGCAGTTCTTC. As protein: CASSPSLRELYNEQFF.

In this sample, this clonotype turned up a few times. The gene calls are TRBV28 and TRBJ2-2; 7 bases match TRBD2. V lost 3 bases and J lost 6; bases outside the gene matches: 13. The CDR3 extends over 17 amino acids. The germline CDR1 and CDR2 sequences are MDHEN and SYDVKM. CDR3 bases: TGTGCCAGCAGTTTGGGGAGTCTGGCGGGAGTTTCCGGGGAGCTGTTTTTT. It yields the protein CASSLGSLAGVSGELFF.

This clonotype was counted a few times. V is TRBV13 and J is TRBJ2-6; D not resolved. Germline CDR1 PRHDT, CDR2 FYEKMQ (reference sequence). There are 16 residues in the CDR3. Trimming left V 5 bases short and J 4 bases short, with 15 bases between. The CDR3 here is CASSLPSGPGANVLTF. CDR3 nucleotide sequence: TGTGCCAGCAGCCTACCCTCCGGGCCGGGGGCCAACGTCCTGACTTTC.

In this sample, this clonotype turned up a few times. The chain employs TRBV12-3 or TRBV12-4 and TRBJ1-6; 8 bases are a match to TRBD1. The length of the CDR3 is 14 residues. V lost 6 bases to trimming and J lost 10 bases; unmatched junction nucleotides: 8. The CDR3, as DNA: TGTGCCAGCAGCCCTGGACAGGGTTGGTCACCCCTCCACTTT. This encodes CASSPGQGWSPLHF.

Ten or more counts support this clonotype. This chain connects TRBV11-3 to TRBJ2-1; TRBD2 matches at 7 bases. The germline V gene encodes CDR1 SGHNT and CDR2 YENEEA. Losses at the gene ends were 2 bases for V and 5 bases for J; bases not matched to a gene: 12. This CDR3 is 17 amino acids long. The CDR3 coding sequence is TGTGCCAGCAGCTTAACCCGGAGGGCTAGCGGAAACAATGAGCAGTTCTTC. This encodes CASSLTRRASGNNEQFF.